The subject of this entry is one T cell receptor (beta chain). The sample originates from a study of OX40 agonist ivuxolimab in advanced cancers. The CDR3 is 14 residues long. Germline V lookup: CDR1 KGHSH, CDR2 LQKENI. Trimming stripped 1 base from V and 3 bases from J, with 7 bases between. Sequenced by immunoSEQ multiplex PCR; TCRdb stores in-frame clones only, minus some. The sample lists over 80,000 clones; roughly 90% were seen once. This chain uses TRBV18 with TRBJ1-3; D gene uncertain. The input for sequencing was CD4+ or CD8+ T cells sorted from blood, taken in a trial of the OX40 agonist ivuxolimab. This clonotype originated in an adult with an advanced solid tumor such as melanoma, head and neck, liver or kidney cancer. The CDR3 protein is CASSPRSDGNTIYF. The CDR3 DNA reads as TGTGCCAGCTCACCACGTTCAGATGGAAACACCATATATTTT.